This T cell receptor beta chain was documented in a study of monozygotic twins with inflammatory bowel disease. A note on this clonotype: Its antigen is not identified.

TCRdb reprocessed the 5' RACE reads and stores each CDR3 protein as one record, lacking DNA. The table counts over 110,000 distinct CDR3 sequences; 2.4% lies in the top ten. Study observations and caveats: IBD patients shared fewer clonotypes with other individuals than healthy twins, especially patients with disease activity signs.

Per germline, CDR1 SGHKS and CDR2 YYEKEE (reference sequence). This CDR3 is 14 amino acids long. Material for sequencing was blood. The sequence came from a human donor with ulcerative colitis or Crohn's disease, or a healthy co-twin of an affected twin (not recorded which). The chain carries TRBV5-5 and TRBJ2-3; TCRdb reports TRBD1, a call that lacks DNA to check it against. CDR3 protein: CASRMGPGGDTQYF.